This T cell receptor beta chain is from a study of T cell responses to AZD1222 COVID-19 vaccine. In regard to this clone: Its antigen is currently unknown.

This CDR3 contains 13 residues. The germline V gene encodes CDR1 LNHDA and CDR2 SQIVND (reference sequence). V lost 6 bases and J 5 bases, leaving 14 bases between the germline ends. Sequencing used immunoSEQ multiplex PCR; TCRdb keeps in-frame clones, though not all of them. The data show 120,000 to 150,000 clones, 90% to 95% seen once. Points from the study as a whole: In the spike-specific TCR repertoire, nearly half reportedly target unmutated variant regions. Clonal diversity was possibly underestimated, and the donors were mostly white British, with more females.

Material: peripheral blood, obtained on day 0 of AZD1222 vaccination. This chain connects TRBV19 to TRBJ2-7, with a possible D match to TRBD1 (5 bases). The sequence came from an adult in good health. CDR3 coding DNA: TGTGCCAGTAGGAAACAGGAATACGACGAGCAGTACTTC. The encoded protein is CASRKQEYDEQYF.